This T cell receptor (beta chain) was sequenced for a study of glioma-infiltrating T cells after dendritic cell vaccination. Specified time point: after dendritic cell vaccination, including at tumor progression/relapse. This CDR3 is 16 amino acids long. Sequencing used immunoSEQ multiplex PCR; TCRdb keeps in-frame clones, though not all of them. The sample records 85,000 to 100,000 clones, about 81% being singletons. This sample comprised blood, obtained after dendritic cell vaccination. The V and J genes are TRBV12-2 and TRBJ2-7; the D call TRBD2 from the table was never checked on the DNA. TRBV12-2 is assigned pseudogene status. This TCR derives from a human donor with glioblastoma. The CDR3 sequence is CASRLSRTSLEYEQYV. For the CDR3, the DNA is TGTGCAAGTCGCTTATCCCGGACTAGCCTCGAGTACGAGCAGTACGTC.